One sample yielded the 9 T cell receptor beta chains listed below, sequenced in a study of CXCR3-negative and CXCR3-positive naive CD8 T cells (dated by TCRdb to 2018 to 2020). Their target antigens are unknown. Sequencing used a NextSeq 550. The Human TCR Profiling Kit (MiLaboratory) was used to prepare UMI-labeled 5' RACE TRB cDNA libraries. The reads were reprocessed in TCRdb, with one entry per CDR3 protein sequence and no accompanying DNA. This specimen's table enumerates over 100,000 distinct CDR3 sequences. 0.41% of the sample belongs to the ten largest clones. Overall study results and their limits: Compared with CXCR3-negative naive cells, CXCR3-positive naive cells had TRB CDR3s with higher hydrophobicity (lower Kidera factor 4), lower energy, and higher strength and volume indices.

Sample: naive CXCR3+ CD8+ T cells from blood. Reading the label with the study, this specimen's cell subset or site is: CD45RO-CCR7+CD27+CD95- naive CD8+ T cells expressing CXCR3 (TNR3+). Every receptor here comes from a human donor in good health. Some clones in this sample may be carry-over from other donors' samples.

The chain employs TRBV14 and TRBJ2-7; as DNA is missing, the TRBD2 call by TCRdb cannot be tested. Germline CDR1 and CDR2: SGHDN and FVKESK. The length of the CDR3 is 16 residues. The CDR3 here is CASSQEFGTSSYEQYF.

The chain recombines TRBV28 with TRBJ2-7; there is no DNA to check the TCRdb D call of TRBD1. The V gene's germline CDR1 is MDHEN and CDR2 SYDVKM. The CDR3 contains 15 residues. This CDR3 is CASSLRGQGEVEQYF.

The chain employs TRBV12-3 or TRBV12-4 and TRBJ2-2. The CDR3 totals 15 residues. The CDR3 sequence: CASSFPSTNTGELFF.

V gene TRBV19 combines with J gene TRBJ2-1. The CDR3 contains 13 residues. The germline gives CDR1 LNHDA, CDR2 SQIVND (reference sequence). The chain's CDR3 is CASSRWGPDEQFF.

This rearrangement joins TRBV2 to TRBJ2-3; TCRdb lists TRBD2, though no DNA is available to test this call. This CDR3 has 13 residues. The V gene's germline CDR1 is SNHLY and CDR2 FYNNEI. CDR3 amino acids: CASTGGRTDTQYF.

The rearrangement links TRBV13 to TRBJ2-1. CDR3 length equals 15 residues. Germline lookup yields CDR1 PRHDT and CDR2 FYEKMQ (reference sequence). The CDR3 loop is CASSLLTSSYNEQFF.

The V gene is TRBV11-2, the J gene TRBJ2-5. This CDR3 has 13 amino acids. Germline-derived CDR1 and CDR2 are SGHAT and FQNNGV. The CDR3 reads CASRMVYQETQYF.

The chain employs TRBV12-3 or TRBV12-4 and TRBJ2-7; TCRdb lists TRBD2, though no DNA is available to test this call. The CDR3 contains 14 residues. CDR3 amino acids: CASSRSGGLDEQYF.

The chain has TRBV7-2 and TRBJ2-3. The CDR3 length is 12 residues. Germline V CDR1 and CDR2: SGHTA, FQGNSA. The CDR3 loop is CASGFSGDTQYF.